This TCR beta chain was profiled in a study of T cell responses to AZD1222 COVID-19 vaccine. Some clones are missing from TCRdb's copy, which holds only in-frame ones; the method was immunoSEQ multiplex PCR. Of 94,000 or so clones in the sample, under 90% were seen once. Overall study results and limits: The sample set comprised mostly white British donors with more females, and clonal diversity was possibly underestimated.

The length of the CDR3 is 13 residues. The germline V and J ends were trimmed by 0 bases and 0 bases, with 6 bases remaining between them. Germline lookup yields CDR1 GTSNPN and CDR2 SVGIG (reference sequence). This clone occurred a few times. As yet, its antigen is unknown. The input for sequencing was peripheral blood, taken on day 0 of AZD1222 vaccination. The chain joins TRBV30 to TRBJ2-7; D gene ambiguous. This receptor was obtained from an adult in good health. The CDR3 sequence: CAWSVGLSYEQYF. The CDR3 DNA reads TGTGCCTGGAGTGTGGGTCTCTCCTACGAGCAGTACTTC.